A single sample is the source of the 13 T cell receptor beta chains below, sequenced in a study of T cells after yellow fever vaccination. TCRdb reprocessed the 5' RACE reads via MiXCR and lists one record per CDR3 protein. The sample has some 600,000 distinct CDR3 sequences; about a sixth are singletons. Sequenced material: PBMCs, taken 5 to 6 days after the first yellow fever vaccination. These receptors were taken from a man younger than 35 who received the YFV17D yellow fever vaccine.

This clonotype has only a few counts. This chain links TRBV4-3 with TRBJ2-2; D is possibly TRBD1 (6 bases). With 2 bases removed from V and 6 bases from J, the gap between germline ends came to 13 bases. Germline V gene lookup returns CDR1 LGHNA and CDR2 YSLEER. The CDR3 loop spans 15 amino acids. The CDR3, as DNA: TGCGCCAGCAGCCAAACAGGGTTGAGGTCCGGGGAGCTGTTTTTT. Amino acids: CASSQTGLRSGELFF.

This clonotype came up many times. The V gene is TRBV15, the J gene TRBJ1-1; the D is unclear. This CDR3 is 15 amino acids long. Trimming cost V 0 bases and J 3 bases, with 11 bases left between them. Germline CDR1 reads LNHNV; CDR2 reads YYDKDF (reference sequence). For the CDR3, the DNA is TGTGCCACCAGCAGAGACCTGGGGTGGGACACTGAAGCTTTCTTT. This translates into CATSRDLGWDTEAFF.

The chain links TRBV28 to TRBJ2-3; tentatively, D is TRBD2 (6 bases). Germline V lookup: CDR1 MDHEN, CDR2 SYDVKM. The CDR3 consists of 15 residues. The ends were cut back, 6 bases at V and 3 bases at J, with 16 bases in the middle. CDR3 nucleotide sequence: TGTGCCAGCAGCAAGGAGGGGCCGCGGACAGATACGCAGTATTTT. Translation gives CASSKEGPRTDTQYF.

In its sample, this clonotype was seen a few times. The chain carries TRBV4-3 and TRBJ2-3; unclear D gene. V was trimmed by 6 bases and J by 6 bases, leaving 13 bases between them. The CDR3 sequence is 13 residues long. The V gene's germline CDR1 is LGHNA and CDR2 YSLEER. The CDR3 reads CASSQKQTDTQYF. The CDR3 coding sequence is TGCGCCAGCAGTCAAAAGCAGACGGATACGCAGTATTTT.

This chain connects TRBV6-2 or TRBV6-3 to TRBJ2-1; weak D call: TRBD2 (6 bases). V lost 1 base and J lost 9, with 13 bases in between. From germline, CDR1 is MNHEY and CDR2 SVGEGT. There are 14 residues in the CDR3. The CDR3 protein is CASSYLIGGGEQFF. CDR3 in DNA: TGTGCCAGCAGTTACTTAATCGGGGGTGGTGAGCAGTTCTTC.

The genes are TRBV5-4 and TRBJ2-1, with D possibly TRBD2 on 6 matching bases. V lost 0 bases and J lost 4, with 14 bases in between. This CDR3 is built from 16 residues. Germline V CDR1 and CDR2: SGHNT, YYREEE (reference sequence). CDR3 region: CASSLGGSGGYNEQFF. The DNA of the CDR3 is TGTGCCAGCAGCTTGGGGGGGAGCGGAGGGTACAATGAGCAGTTCTTC.

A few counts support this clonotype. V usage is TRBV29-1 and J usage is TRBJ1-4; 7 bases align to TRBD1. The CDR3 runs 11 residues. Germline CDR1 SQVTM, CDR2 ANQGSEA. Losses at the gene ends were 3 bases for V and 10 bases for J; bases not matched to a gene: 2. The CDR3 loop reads CSVDDRAKLFF. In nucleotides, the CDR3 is TGCAGCGTTGACGACAGGGCAAAACTGTTTTTT.

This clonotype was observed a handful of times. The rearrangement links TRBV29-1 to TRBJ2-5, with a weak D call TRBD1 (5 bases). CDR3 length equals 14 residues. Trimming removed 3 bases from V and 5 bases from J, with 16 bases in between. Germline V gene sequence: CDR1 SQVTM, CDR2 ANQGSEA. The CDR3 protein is CSVDWGRDVETQYF. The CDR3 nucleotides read TGCAGCGTTGACTGGGGCAGGGATGTCGAGACCCAGTACTTC. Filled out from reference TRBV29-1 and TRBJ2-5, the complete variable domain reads SAVISQKPSRDICQRGTSLTIQCQVDSQVTMMFWYRQQPGQSLTLIATANQGSEATYESGFVIDKFPISRPNLTFSTLTVSNMSPEDSSIYLCSVDWGRDVETQYFGPGTRLLVL.

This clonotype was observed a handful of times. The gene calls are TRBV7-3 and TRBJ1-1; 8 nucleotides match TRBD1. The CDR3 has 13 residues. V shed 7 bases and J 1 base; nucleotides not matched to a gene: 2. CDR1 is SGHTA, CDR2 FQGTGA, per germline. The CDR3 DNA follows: TGTGCCAGCAACAGGGGGGGGAACACTGAAGCTTTCTTT. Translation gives CASNRGGNTEAFF.

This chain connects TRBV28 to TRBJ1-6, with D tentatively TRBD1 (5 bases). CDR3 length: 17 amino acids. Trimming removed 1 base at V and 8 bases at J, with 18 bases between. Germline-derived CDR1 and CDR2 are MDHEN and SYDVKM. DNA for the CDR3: TGTGCCAGCAGTTTATCTGGGACTGTTATTTGGGATTCACCCCTCCACTTT. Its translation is CASSLSGTVIWDSPLHF.

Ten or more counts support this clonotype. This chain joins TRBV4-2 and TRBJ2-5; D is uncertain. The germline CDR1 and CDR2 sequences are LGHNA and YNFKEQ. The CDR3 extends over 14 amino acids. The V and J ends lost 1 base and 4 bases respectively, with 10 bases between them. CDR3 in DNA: TGTGCCAGCAGCCAAGTTGAAGGAGCAGAGACCCAGTACTTC. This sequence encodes CASSQVEGAETQYF.

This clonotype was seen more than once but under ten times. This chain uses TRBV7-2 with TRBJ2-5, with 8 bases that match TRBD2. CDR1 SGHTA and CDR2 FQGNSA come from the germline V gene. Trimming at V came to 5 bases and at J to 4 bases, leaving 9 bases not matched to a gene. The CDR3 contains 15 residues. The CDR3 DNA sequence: TGTGCCAGCAGCCAAGGCCCCACTAGCGGAGAGACCCAGTACTTC. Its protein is CASSQGPTSGETQYF.

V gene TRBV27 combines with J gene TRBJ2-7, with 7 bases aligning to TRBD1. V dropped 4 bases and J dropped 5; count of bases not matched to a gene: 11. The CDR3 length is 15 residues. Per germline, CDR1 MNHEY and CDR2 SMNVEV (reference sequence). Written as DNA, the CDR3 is TGTGCCAGCAGTTCCTACAGGGGTTGGAGGAACGAGCAGTACTTC. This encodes CASSSYRGWRNEQYF.